The source of this T cell receptor (beta chain) is a study of blood T cell repertoires in COVID-19. On the study more broadly: COVID-19 samples collected from the United States, Italy and Spain covered acute and convalescent phases. The analysed material was cDNA or gDNA that came from T cells, B-cell-depleted T cells, or PBMCs.

The authors' processing: Estimation of nucleated cell counts relied on the amplification of reference gene primers. The protocol was immunoSEQ multiplex PCR, while the TCRdb copy is restricted to in-frame clones and leaves out a portion. D and trimming come from the DNA, and the V and J calls and clone size come from that table. The data hold about 57,000 clones, with around three quarters observed a single time. Trimming shortened V by 1 base and J by 5 bases, and 20 bases separated the two germline ends. Per germline, CDR1 SGHVS and CDR2 FQNEAQ. CDR3 length equals 17 residues. The source material was peripheral blood. This clonotype originated in a man aged 60 to 69 with acute or convalescent COVID-19. The chain uses TRBV7-8 and TRBJ1-1, with D perhaps matching TRBD1 (6 bases). CDR3 in amino acids: CASSLVGRGLGATEAFF. CDR3 bases: TGTGCCAGCAGCTTAGTTGGCAGGGGTCTGGGGGCTACTGAAGCTTTCTTT.